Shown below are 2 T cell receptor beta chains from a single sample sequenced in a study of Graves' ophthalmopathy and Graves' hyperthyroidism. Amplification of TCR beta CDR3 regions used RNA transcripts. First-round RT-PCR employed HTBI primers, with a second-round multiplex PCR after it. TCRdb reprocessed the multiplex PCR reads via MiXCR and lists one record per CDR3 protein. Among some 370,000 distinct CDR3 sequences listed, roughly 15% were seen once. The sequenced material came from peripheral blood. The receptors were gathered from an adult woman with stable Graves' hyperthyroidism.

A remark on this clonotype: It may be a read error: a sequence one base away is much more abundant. The CDR3 region has the DNA TGTGCCAGCAGCTTAGCGCGGGGGGGAAATTCACACCTCCACTTT. Protein sequence: CASSLARGGNSHLHF. The V and J genes are TRBV7-2 and TRBJ1-6; TRBD1 is a possible D gene (5 bases). This CDR3 has 15 residues. Germline V lookup: CDR1 SGHTA, CDR2 FQGNSA.

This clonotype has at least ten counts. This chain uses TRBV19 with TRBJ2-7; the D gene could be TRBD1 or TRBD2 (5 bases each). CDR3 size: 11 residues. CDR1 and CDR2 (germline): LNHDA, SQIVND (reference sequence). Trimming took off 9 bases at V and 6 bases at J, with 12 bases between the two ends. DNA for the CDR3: TGTGCCAGCTGGGGCGGGTCCGAGCAGTACTTC. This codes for CASWGGSEQYF.